This T cell receptor (beta chain) was profiled in a study of beta chain features in type 1 diabetes (dated by TCRdb to the late 2010s). Background for the entire study: Mean age, gender distribution, total cell number and subset yield did not differ between patients and healthy donors. A total of 90 million to 130 million sorted cells were examined across all samples, and a strong correlation was observed between cell number per subset and RNA yield. The study compared TCRB repertoires of sorted circulating CD4+ T cell subsets between recently diagnosed type 1 diabetes patients and matched healthy donors. Regulatory and stem cell-like memory subsets were obtained from only 8 patients and roughly 8 healthy donors, while naive and central memory subsets were obtained from all 30 or so donors. Results and caveats for the whole study, not just this receptor: Naive, central memory and regulatory TCRB repertoires appeared to be more similar among patients than among healthy donors. Because cDNA was sequenced instead of genomic DNA, highly expressing activated cells could be over-represented, though the groups showed no difference in activation or CD3 levels. Because small numbers of individuals were included in the HLA sub-analyses, any influence of HLA type on TCRB rearrangement was left unresolved. At VDJ recombination sites, type 1 diabetes patients had fewer insertions and more deleted nucleotides, which implies abnormalities in thymic rearrangement. In all four CD4+ subsets, TCRB CDR3 length was moderately but significantly shorter in type 1 diabetes patients. PCR might favor shorter templates, but patient and control samples were amplified and corrected together, so any skew would affect both groups equally.

As regards this clone: Its binding antigen is unknown. It has no much larger one-base neighbor in the sample; base qualities were not kept.

The entire isolated RNA was reverse transcribed using the High Capacity cDNA Reverse Transcription Kit, and thus expressed TCRB transcripts were sequenced. Deep immunoSEQ sequencing was applied to naive, central memory and regulatory T cell samples, giving an average of roughly 3.5 million total reads per sample. After sorted cells were lysed in RLT buffer, RNA was extracted with DNase-treated RNeasy Micro or Mini kits, with the choice depending on cell number. Each cell subset was processed separately to prevent cross-contamination, with patient and healthy donor samples processed together. The immunoSEQ multiplex PCR was used to amplify TCRB sequences from cDNA, generating 87-bp fragments that spanned the CDR3 region. The amplicons were sequenced using the Illumina HiSeq platform. Processing in the source paper ran as follows. Synthetic template baselines were used to correct PCR bias computationally, reads within Hamming distance 2 were collapsed together, and singletons that could not be merged were discarded. Reads were aligned to IMGT to assign V, D and J genes, CDR3 length, and insertions or deletions at six rearrangement sites. Clonotype counts were normalized to sorted cell number within each subset before computing true diversity and Gini coefficients with the tcR R package. The overlap coefficient, calculated on TCRB nucleotide sequences, was used to quantify repertoire sharing. The table comes from immuneACCESS by way of TCRdb, which keeps in-frame sequences with V and J called. Part of the clones is missing from these tables; in studies checked, under half for an unresolved V gene and the rest for unknown reasons. V and J calls and clone size come straight from that table; D and trimming were deduced from the DNA. This sample holds approximately 140,000 clones; around 10% were observed only once. The ten largest clones represent around 0.75% of the sample.

Per the germline V gene (reference sequence), SEHNR is the CDR1 and FQNEAQ is the CDR2. Measured from the cysteine to the phenylalanine, the CDR3 is 15 residues long. Of all the DNA, just the CDR3 is kept, 45 bases in frame from base 1. The V end loses 5 bases and the J end loses 3 bases, and a stretch of 16 bases separates them. From each donor, a single peripheral blood sample of about 120 mL on average was drawn into heparinised tubes. Naive, central memory, regulatory and stem cell-like memory CD4+ T cells were sorted on a BD FACSAria II using a panel including CD45RO, CCR7, CD25, CD127, CD95 and CD27. Purity was above 98% for every sorted population. Right away, PBMCs were isolated by Lymphoprep density gradient centrifugation and were stained directly, with no culture step. Samples were stained and sorted in pairs, with one healthy donor and one patient per experiment, so that batch effects were minimized.

Material: central memory CD4+ T cells from blood. This receptor chain uses TRBV7-9 and TRBJ1-2; tentative D gene TRBD1, with 5 bases matching. This clonotype was obtained from a young man with type 1 diabetes. The CDR3 region reads CASSPDSSPYYGYTF. The DNA sequence reads TGTGCCAGCAGCCCCGACAGCAGCCCCTACTATGGCTACACCTTC.